This T cell receptor (beta chain) derives from a study of T cells in localized non-small cell lung cancer. Here immunoSEQ multiplex PCR was the method, and the copy in TCRdb shows in-frame clones only, minus some. The table shows approximately 16,000 clones, with approximately 85% occurring only once. There are a few counts of this clone. Its matching antigen is unknown. Germline-derived CDR1 and CDR2 are MGHRA and YSYEKL. The CDR3 runs to 15 residues. Trimming removed 8 bases at V and 2 bases at J, with 18 bases between. Findings and limits, study-wide: Greater T cell density in blood accompanied longer overall survival. In adjacent lung appeared a median about 58 of the top 100 tumor clones. Sequencing was restricted to one tumor region; therefore, heterogeneity remains possible. Exceeding tumor, uninvolved adjacent lung had the highest T cell clonality.

This sequence joins TRBV4-1 and TRBJ1-2, with a weak D call TRBD1 (6 bases). The TCR was taken from a woman aged 35-75 years with stage I lung adenocarcinoma. Sequenced here: peripheral blood, sampled before any cancer treatment. CDR3 loop: CASRTYQGQNYGYTF. CDR3 nucleotides: TGCGCCAGCCGTACATATCAAGGACAGAACTATGGCTACACCTTC.